These 8 T cell receptor beta chains came from one sample sequenced in a study of human T cells and chemical hapten exposure. TCRdb re-analysed the RACE reads in MiXCR, keeping a single row per CDR3 protein. The data show approximately 400,000 distinct CDR3 sequences, 5% to 6.5% seen once. Time point reported: pre-sensitization, week 0. Specified treatment: therapeutic diphenylcyclopropenone sensitization with weekly scalp DPC. The material was whole blood, obtained in connection with sensitization to the hapten diphenylcyclopropenone (DPC). These TCRs come from a woman in her fifties or sixties with alopecia areata. Some clones in this sample may be carry-over from other donors' samples.

This clonotype was recorded at least ten times. The chain employs TRBV12-3 or TRBV12-4 and TRBJ1-1, with 7 bases matching TRBD1. V was clipped by 1 base and J by 4 bases; unmatched bases: 6. The CDR3 is made up of 15 amino acids. CDR3 amino acids: CASSLVGRGGTEAFF. CDR3 sequence (DNA): TGTGCCAGCAGTTTAGTCGGCAGGGGGGGCACTGAAGCTTTCTTT.

This clonotype appeared a few times. The chain links TRBV12-5 to TRBJ1-6; D remains ambiguous. Germline CDR1 and CDR2: LGHNT and FRNRAP. This CDR3 has 13 residues. Deletions cut 1 base from V and 7 bases from J, with 5 bases between. The CDR3 DNA reads as TGTGCTAGTGGTTTGGCGGGGAATTCACCCCTCCACTTT. This translates into CASGLAGNSPLHF.

At least ten counts were recorded for this clonotype. The chain joins TRBV12-3 or TRBV12-4 to TRBJ2-2; 7 nucleotides match TRBD2. V lost 6 bases to trimming and J lost 5 bases; unmatched junction nucleotides: 6. The CDR3 consists of 14 residues. The CDR3 DNA follows: TGTGCCAGCAGAGGACTAGGGGAGACCGGGGAGCTGTTTTTT. Translated, it gives CASRGLGETGELFF.

This clonotype was counted at least ten times. The chain employs TRBV6-6 and TRBJ1-1; TRBD1 is a possible D gene (6 bases). Trimming took 2 bases from V and 3 from J, leaving 10 bases between them. Germline CDR1 MNHNY, CDR2 SVGAGI (reference sequence). The CDR3 is 14 amino acids. CDR3 sequence: CASSYTGTYTEAFF. The CDR3 region has the DNA TGTGCCAGCAGTTACACCGGGACATACACTGAAGCTTTCTTT.

The chain links TRBV7-9 to TRBJ1-5, with D possibly TRBD1 on 5 matching bases. The CDR3 contains 14 residues. Trimming cost V 3 bases and J 5 bases, with 11 bases left between them. Germline lookup yields CDR1 SEHNR and CDR2 FQNEAQ (reference sequence). The CDR3 loop is CASSFQGWDQPQHF. The CDR3 nucleotides read TGTGCCAGCAGCTTCCAGGGATGGGATCAGCCCCAGCATTTT. The full variable domain, its missing parts supplied by reference TRBV7-9 and TRBJ1-5, is DTGVSQNPRHKITKRGQNVTFRCDPISEHNRLYWYRQTLGQGPEFLTYFQNEAQLEKSRLLSDRFSAERPKGSFSTLEIQRTEQGDSAMYLCASSFQGWDQPQHFGDGTRLSIL.

This clonotype appeared many times. This sequence joins TRBV28 and TRBJ2-4; D remains ambiguous. This CDR3 spans 11 amino acids. The V gene's germline CDR1 is MDHEN and CDR2 SYDVKM. CDR3 protein: CARSDANIQYF. The CDR3 DNA follows: TGTGCAAGGAGCGACGCAAACATTCAGTACTTC.

This clonotype was detected many times. The chain carries TRBV4-1 and TRBJ2-7; a possible D gene is TRBD1 (5 bases). Trimming took 2 bases from V and 4 from J, leaving 21 bases between them. CDR1 and CDR2 (germline): MGHRA, YSYEKL. The CDR3 contains 17 residues. The DNA of the CDR3 is TGCGCCAGCAGCCAATCTTTATCGGGCAGGGTGGGTTACGAGCAGTACTTC. Amino acid sequence: CASSQSLSGRVGYEQYF.

The table lists this clonotype with many counts. The V and J genes are TRBV12-3 or TRBV12-4 and TRBJ2-7, with D unresolved. Trimming took off 7 bases at V and 3 bases at J, with 16 bases between the two ends. The CDR3 loop spans 14 amino acids. The CDR3 is CASNLFGMGYEQYF. The DNA of the CDR3 is TGTGCCAGCAACCTTTTTGGGATGGGCTACGAGCAGTACTTC.